The clone carrying this TCR beta chain showed up many times. Its antigen is unknown. The entry originates in a study of CD8 T cells in ankylosing spondylitis. General study findings and limits: Prior literature has documented some motif variants in synovial fluid and blood from reactive arthritis. Matched ankylosing spondylitis synovial fluid reportedly showed significant enrichment of disease-linked clones. Clones linked with disease were CD8+ and fairly uncommon in the peripheral blood.

The TCR beta libraries were generated through quantitative 5'-RACE incorporating molecular barcodes. Via MiXCR, TCRdb re-called the 5' RACE reads, giving one row per CDR3 protein. Among 350,000 or so distinct CDR3 sequences listed, more than 9% were seen once. There are 14 residues in the CDR3. Germline CDR1 SQVTM, CDR2 ANQGSEA. Trimming stripped 7 bases from V and 6 bases from J, with 20 bases between. The chain has TRBV29-1 and TRBJ2-3; maybe TRBD1 (6 bases). The sequenced sample was blood, either unsorted or a sorted T cell fraction (not recorded which). This TCR derives from a female donor with ankylosing spondylitis or in good health (not recorded which). CDR3 nucleotides: TGCAGCGCCCGGTGGGGGCAGAAGAGGGATACGCAGTATTTT. This encodes CSARWGQKRDTQYF.